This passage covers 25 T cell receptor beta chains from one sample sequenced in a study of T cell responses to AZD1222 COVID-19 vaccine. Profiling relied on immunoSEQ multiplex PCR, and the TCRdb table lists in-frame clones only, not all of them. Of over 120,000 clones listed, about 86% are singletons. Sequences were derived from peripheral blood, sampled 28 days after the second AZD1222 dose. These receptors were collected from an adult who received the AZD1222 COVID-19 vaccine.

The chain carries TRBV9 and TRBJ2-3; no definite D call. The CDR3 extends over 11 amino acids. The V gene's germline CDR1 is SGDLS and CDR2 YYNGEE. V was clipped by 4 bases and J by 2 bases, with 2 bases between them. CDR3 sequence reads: CASSFTDTQYF. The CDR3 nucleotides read TGTGCCAGCAGCTTCACAGATACGCAGTATTTT.

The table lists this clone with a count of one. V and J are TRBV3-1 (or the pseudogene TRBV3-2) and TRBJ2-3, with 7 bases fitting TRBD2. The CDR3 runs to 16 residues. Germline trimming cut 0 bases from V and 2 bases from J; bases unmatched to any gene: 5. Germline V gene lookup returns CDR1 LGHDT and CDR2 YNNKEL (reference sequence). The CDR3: CASSQDGGEYTDTQYF. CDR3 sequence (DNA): TGTGCCAGCAGCCAAGATGGGGGGGAGTACACAGATACGCAGTATTTT.

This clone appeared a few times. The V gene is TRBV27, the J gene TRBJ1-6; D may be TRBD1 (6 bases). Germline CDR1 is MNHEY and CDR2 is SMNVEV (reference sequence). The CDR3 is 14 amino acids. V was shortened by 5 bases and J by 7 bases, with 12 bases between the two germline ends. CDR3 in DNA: TGTGCCAGCAGTCTACAGGGAGGCAATTCACCCCTCCACTTT. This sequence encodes CASSLQGGNSPLHF.

The CDR3: CASSLGLANADTQYF. The CDR3 bases are TGTGCCAGCAGCTTGGGGCTAGCTAATGCAGATACGCAGTATTTT. V usage is TRBV13 and J usage is TRBJ2-3, with D tentatively TRBD1 or TRBD2 (5 bases each). This CDR3 spans 15 amino acids. V was pared by 3 bases and J by 4 bases, with 14 bases between. Germline CDR1 reads PRHDT; CDR2 reads FYEKMQ (reference sequence).

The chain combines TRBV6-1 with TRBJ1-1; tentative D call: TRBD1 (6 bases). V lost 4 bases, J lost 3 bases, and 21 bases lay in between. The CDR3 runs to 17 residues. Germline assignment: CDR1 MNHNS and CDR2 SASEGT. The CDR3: CASSGPGSGHGDTEAFF. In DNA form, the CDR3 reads TGTGCCAGCAGTGGCCCGGGGTCGGGACATGGAGACACTGAAGCTTTCTTT.

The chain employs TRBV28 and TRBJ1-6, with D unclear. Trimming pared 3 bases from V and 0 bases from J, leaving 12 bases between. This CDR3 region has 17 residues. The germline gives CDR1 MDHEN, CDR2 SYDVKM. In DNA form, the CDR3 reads TGTGCCAGCAGTTTGGACTGGAGGAGCTCCTATAATTCACCCCTCCACTTT. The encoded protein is CASSLDWRSSYNSPLHF.

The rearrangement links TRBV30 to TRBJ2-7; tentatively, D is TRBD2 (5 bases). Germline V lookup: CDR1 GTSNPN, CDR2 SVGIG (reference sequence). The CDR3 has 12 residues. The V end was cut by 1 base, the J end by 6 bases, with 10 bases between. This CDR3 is CAWSDGRGEQYF. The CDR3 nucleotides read TGTGCCTGGAGTGATGGGAGAGGCGAGCAGTACTTC.

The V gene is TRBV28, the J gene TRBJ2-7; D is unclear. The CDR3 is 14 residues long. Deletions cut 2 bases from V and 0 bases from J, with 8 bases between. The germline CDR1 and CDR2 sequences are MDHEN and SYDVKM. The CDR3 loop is CASSLVTSSYEQYF. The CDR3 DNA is TGTGCCAGCAGTTTAGTGACCAGCTCCTACGAGCAGTACTTC.

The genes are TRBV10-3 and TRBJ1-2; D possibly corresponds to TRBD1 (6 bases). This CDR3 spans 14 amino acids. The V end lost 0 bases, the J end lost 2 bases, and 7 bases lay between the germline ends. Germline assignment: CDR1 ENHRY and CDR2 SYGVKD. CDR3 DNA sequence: TGTGCCATCAGTGAGTCAACAGGGAACTATGGCTACACCTTC. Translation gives CAISESTGNYGYTF.

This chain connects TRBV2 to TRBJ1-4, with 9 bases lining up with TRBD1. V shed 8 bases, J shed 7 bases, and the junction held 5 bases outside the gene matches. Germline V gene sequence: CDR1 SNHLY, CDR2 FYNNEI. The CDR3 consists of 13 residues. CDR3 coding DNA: TGTGCCAGCGCCGGGACAGGGACTGAAAAACTGTTTTTT. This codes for CASAGTGTEKLFF.

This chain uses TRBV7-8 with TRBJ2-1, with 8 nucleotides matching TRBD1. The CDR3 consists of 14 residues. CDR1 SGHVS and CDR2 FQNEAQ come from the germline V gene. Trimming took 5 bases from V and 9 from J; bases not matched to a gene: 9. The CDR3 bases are TGTGCCAGCAGCCTGGGACAGGTTATCGGTGAGCAGTTCTTC. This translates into CASSLGQVIGEQFF.

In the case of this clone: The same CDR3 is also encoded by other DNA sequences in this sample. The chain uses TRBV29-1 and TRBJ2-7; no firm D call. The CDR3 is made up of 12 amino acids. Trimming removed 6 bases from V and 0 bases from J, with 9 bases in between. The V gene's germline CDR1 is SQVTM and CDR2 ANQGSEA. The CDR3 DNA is TGCAGCGTGGCTGAGAACTCCTACGAGCAGTACTTC. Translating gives CSVAENSYEQYF.

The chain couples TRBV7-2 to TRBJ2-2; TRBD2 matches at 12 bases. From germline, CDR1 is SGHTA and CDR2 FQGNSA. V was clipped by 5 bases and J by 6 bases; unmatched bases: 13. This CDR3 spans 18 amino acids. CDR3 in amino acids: CASSISLGTSGRAGELFF. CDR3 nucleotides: TGTGCCAGCAGCATTAGCCTGGGGACTAGCGGGCGTGCCGGGGAGCTGTTTTTT.

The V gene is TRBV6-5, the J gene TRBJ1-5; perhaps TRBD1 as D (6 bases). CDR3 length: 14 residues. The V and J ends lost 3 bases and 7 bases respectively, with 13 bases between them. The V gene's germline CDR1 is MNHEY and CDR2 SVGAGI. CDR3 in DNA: TGTGCCAGCAGTTATAGGGGGGTCGGGCAGCCCCAGCATTTT. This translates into CASSYRGVGQPQHF.

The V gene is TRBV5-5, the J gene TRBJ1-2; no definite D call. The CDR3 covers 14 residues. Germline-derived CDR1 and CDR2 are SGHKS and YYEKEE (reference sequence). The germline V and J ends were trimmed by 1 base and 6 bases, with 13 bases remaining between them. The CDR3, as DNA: TGTGCCAGCAGCTTGTCTGGCCTAAGGGATGGCTACACCTTC. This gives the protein CASSLSGLRDGYTF.

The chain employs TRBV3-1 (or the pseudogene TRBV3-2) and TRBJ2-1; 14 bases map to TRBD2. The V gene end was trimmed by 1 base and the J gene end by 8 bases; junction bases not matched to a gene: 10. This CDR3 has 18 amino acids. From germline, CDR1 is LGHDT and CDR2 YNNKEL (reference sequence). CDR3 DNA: TGTGCCAGCAGCCAAGCTAACAGACTAGCGGGAGGGGGGGATGAGCAGTTCTTC. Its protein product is CASSQANRLAGGGDEQFF.

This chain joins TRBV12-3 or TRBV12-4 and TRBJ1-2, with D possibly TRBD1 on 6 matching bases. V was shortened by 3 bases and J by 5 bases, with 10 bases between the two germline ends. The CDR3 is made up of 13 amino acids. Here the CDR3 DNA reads TGTGCCAGCAGTTTGGGACAAGCATATGGCTACACCTTC. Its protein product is CASSLGQAYGYTF.

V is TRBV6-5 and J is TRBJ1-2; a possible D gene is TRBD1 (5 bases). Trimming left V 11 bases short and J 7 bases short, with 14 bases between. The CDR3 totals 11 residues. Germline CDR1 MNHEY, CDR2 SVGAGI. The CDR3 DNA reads TGTGCCGCTTGGGCCCAGGGTGGCTACACCTTC. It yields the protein CAAWAQGGYTF.

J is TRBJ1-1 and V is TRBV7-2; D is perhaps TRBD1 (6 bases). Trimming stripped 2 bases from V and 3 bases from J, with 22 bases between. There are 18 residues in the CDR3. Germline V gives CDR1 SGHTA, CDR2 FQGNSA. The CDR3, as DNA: TGTGCCAGCAGCTTAACAGGGATCAGGGAGGGGTGGTACACTGAAGCTTTCTTT. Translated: CASSLTGIREGWYTEAFF.

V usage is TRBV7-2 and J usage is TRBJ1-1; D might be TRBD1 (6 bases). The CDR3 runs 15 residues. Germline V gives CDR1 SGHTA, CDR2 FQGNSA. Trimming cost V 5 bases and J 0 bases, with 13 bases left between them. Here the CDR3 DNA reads TGTGCCAGCAGCCCGAGACAGGCGGTGAACACTGAAGCTTTCTTT. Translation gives CASSPRQAVNTEAFF.

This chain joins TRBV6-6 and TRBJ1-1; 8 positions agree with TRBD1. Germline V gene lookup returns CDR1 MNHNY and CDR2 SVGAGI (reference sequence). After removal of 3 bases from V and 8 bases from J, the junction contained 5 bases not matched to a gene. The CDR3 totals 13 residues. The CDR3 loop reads CASSYVPGGEAFF. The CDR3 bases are TGTGCCAGCAGTTATGTTCCAGGGGGCGAAGCTTTCTTT.

CDR3 sequence (DNA): TGTGCCAGCAGCCTCGGACTAGTCTATGAGCAGTTCTTC. Amino acid sequence: CASSLGLVYEQFF. The chain couples TRBV3-1 (or the pseudogene TRBV3-2) to TRBJ2-1, with 7 bases aligning to TRBD2. The CDR3 runs to 13 residues. V shed 4 bases and J 8 bases; nucleotides not matched to a gene: 5. The germline gives CDR1 LGHDT, CDR2 YNNKEL (reference sequence).

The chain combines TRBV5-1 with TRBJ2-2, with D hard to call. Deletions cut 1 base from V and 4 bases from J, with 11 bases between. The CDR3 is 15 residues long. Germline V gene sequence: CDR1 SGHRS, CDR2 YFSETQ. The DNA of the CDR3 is TGCGCCAGCAGCTTGAACGACTTCCTCACCGGGGAGCTGTTTTTT. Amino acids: CASSLNDFLTGELFF.

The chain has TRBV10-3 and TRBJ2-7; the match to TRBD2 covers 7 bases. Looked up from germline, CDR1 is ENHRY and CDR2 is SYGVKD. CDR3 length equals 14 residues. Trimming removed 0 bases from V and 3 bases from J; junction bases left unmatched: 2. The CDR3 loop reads CAISESGGSYEQYF. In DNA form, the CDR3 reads TGTGCCATCAGTGAGTCGGGCGGGAGCTACGAGCAGTACTTC.

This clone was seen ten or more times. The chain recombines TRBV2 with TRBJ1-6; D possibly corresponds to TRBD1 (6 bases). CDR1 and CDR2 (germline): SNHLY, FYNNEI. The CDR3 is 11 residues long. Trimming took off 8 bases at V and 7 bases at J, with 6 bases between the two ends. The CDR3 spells CASDRNSPLHF. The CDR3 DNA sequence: TGTGCCAGCGACAGGAATTCACCCCTCCACTTT.